Listed below are T cell receptor beta chains from one sample, sequenced in a study of control samples from healthy donors and cancer patients. Libraries were prepared by immunoSEQ multiplex PCR; TCRdb keeps only in-frame clonotypes and omits some of them. The repertoire holds 80,000 to 100,000 clones, around three quarters seen once, with approximately 10% in the top ten. The sequenced sample consisted of blood. The receptor set was obtained from a woman in her twenties or thirties in good health. The CDR3 runs from the conserved cysteine through the conserved F or W. D genes are given only for firm matches. Rows may omit the clone size; those that give it use once, few, many or a size class.

d_gene	v_gene	abundance	j_gene	CDR3aa	CDR3nt
.	TRBV11-3	.	TRBJ2-2	CASSLSGGMSTGELFF	TGTGCCAGCAGCTTAAGTGGGGGGATGAGCACCGGGGAGCTGTTTTTT
.	TRBV6-6	.	TRBJ1-1	CASSYGGGRTEAFF	TGTGCCAGCAGTTACGGGGGGGGGAGGACTGAAGCTTTCTTT
TRBD1	TRBV6-1	.	TRBJ1-6	CASSEAQGASPLHF	TGTGCCAGCAGTGAAGCGCAGGGGGCTTCACCCCTCCACTTT
TRBD1	TRBV19	.	TRBJ2-3	CATESRGLSTDTQYF	TGTGCCACCGAATCGAGGGGGCTAAGCACAGATACGCAGTATTTT
.	TRBV4-2	.	TRBJ2-3	CASSQAAPGFTDTQYF	TGTGCCAGCAGCCAAGCTGCGCCAGGCTTCACAGATACGCAGTATTTT
TRBD1	TRBV15	.	TRBJ1-5	CATSVTGGTNQPQHF	TGTGCCACCAGTGTAACAGGGGGTACGAATCAGCCCCAGCATTTT
TRBD1	TRBV18	few	TRBJ2-7	CASSPGQGQSYEQYF	TGTGCCAGCTCACCGGGACAGGGGCAGTCCTACGAGCAGTACTTC
.	TRBV10-3	.	TRBJ1-2	CAISEGQNYGYTF	TGTGCCATCAGTGAGGGACAGAACTATGGCTACACCTTC
TRBD2	TRBV13	.	TRBJ2-1	CASSSRLAGLSNEQFF	TGTGCCAGCAGCTCACGACTAGCGGGGTTAAGCAATGAGCAGTTCTTC
.	TRBV19	.	TRBJ1-1	CASSIKVGGSEAFF	TGTGCCAGTAGTATAAAAGTGGGGGGGAGTGAAGCTTTCTTT
.	TRBV6-5	.	TRBJ1-3	CASRLHQGTGNTIYF	TGTGCCAGCAGGCTCCACCAGGGGACTGGAAACACCATATATTTT
.	TRBV6-5	.	TRBJ1-2	CASRYEGYTF	TGTGCCAGCAGGTACGAAGGCTACACCTTC
TRBD1	TRBV6-6	once	TRBJ2-5	CASRPVTGGNRETQYF	TGTGCCAGCAGACCAGTCACAGGGGGTAATCGAGAGACCCAGTACTTC